Presented here are 19 T cell receptor beta chains from one specimen sequenced in a study of CD8 T cells in ankylosing spondylitis. Each CDR3 protein is one row after TCRdb ran MiXCR on the 5' RACE reads. The sample has 200,000 to 250,000 distinct CDR3 sequences; 18% are singletons. Study-level results: There was a TCR beta motif, made of several highly homologous variants, that appeared characteristic of ankylosing spondylitis blood.

For these receptors, no antigen is known. Sequenced: blood, either unsorted or a sorted T cell fraction (not recorded which). The receptors were gathered from a male donor with ankylosing spondylitis.

This clonotype has a count of ten or more. V and J are TRBV7-8 and TRBJ2-3, with D unresolved. Germline CDR1 SGHVS, CDR2 FQNEAQ. The CDR3 spans 15 residues. V lost 3 bases, J lost 0 bases, and 10 bases lay in between. The CDR3: CASSLGVPSTDTQYF. DNA of the CDR3: TGTGCCAGCAGCTTGGGCGTTCCTAGCACAGATACGCAGTATTTT.

This clonotype was detected only a few times. V usage is TRBV25-1 and J usage is TRBJ1-1; D gene ambiguous. The CDR3 has 12 amino acids. Germline V gene lookup returns CDR1 MGHDK and CDR2 SYGVNS. Between the trimmed V and J ends, which lost 3 bases and 7 bases, there was a span of 9 bases. CDR3 sequence reads: CASSDWTLEAFF. The CDR3 DNA reads as TGTGCCAGCAGTGACTGGACCCTTGAAGCTTTCTTT.

J is TRBJ2-1 and V is TRBV7-8; the D is unclear. CDR3 length: 16 residues. Between the trimmed V and J ends, which lost 3 bases and 0 bases, there was a span of 12 bases. CDR1 and CDR2 (germline): SGHVS, FQNEAQ. CDR3 sequence: CASSFDTRLSYNEQFF. CDR3 sequence (DNA): TGTGCCAGCAGCTTCGACACCCGGCTCTCCTACAATGAGCAGTTCTTC.

This clonotype was picked up a small number of times. The chain carries TRBV24-1 and TRBJ2-1, with TRBD2 matching over 10 bases. The junction had 2 bases not matched to a gene; V was cut back by 3 bases and J by 10 bases. Germline loops: CDR1 KGHDR, CDR2 SFDVKD. This CDR3 region has 13 residues. The CDR3 coding sequence is TGTGCCACCAGTGATCATAGCGGGAGGGAGCAGTTCTTC. Translation: CATSDHSGREQFF.

The chain uses TRBV7-8 and TRBJ2-1, with D tentatively TRBD1 (6 bases). The CDR3 has 17 amino acids. Trimming pared 5 bases from V and 4 bases from J, leaving 21 bases between. Germline V gene lookup returns CDR1 SGHVS and CDR2 FQNEAQ. Here the CDR3 DNA reads TGTGCCAGCAGCCCCAACCTTGGGGGCCGCCAGTACAATGAGCAGTTCTTC. It specifies CASSPNLGGRQYNEQFF.

The J gene is TRBJ2-7, the V gene TRBV2; TRBD2 matches at 9 bases. The CDR3 is 13 amino acids. The J segment lost 4 bases and the V segment lost 8 bases, leaving 6 bases of the junction unmatched. Germline V gene sequence: CDR1 SNHLY, CDR2 FYNNEI. DNA for the CDR3: TGTGCCAGCTGTAGCGGGAGTTCTTACGAGCAGTACTTC. Translation gives CASCSGSSYEQYF.

This clonotype was seen a few times. V usage is TRBV5-6 and J usage is TRBJ1-2; D may be TRBD1 (5 bases). The CDR3 has 13 amino acids. Trimming left V 0 bases short and J 6 bases short, with 9 bases between. Germline V gene sequence: CDR1 SGHDT, CDR2 YYEEEE. The CDR3 DNA reads TGTGCCAGCAGCTTGGGGGGACCAAATGGCTACACCTTC. Translation gives CASSLGGPNGYTF. Full variable domain (remainder filled in from reference TRBV5-6 and TRBJ1-2): DAGVTQSPTHLIKTRGQQVTLRCSPKSGHDTVSWYQQALGQGPQFIFQYYEEEERQRGNFPDRFSGHQFPNYSSELNVNALLLGDSALYLCASSLGGPNGYTFGSGTRLTVV.

This chain links TRBV4-3 with TRBJ2-7; 8 nucleotides align to TRBD1. This CDR3 has 15 amino acids. The V and J ends lost 1 base and 2 bases, in that order; junction bases with no gene match: 4. Per the germline V gene, CDR1 is LGHNA and CDR2 is YSLEER. The CDR3 DNA sequence: TGCGCCAGCAGCCAAGGGTTCAGGGGGCCCTACGAGCAGTACTTC. Amino acid sequence: CASSQGFRGPYEQYF.

This clonotype was picked up a small number of times. The V call is TRBV12-3 or TRBV12-4, the J call TRBJ2-2; D unclear. The CDR3 is 14 amino acids. The ends were cut back, 6 bases at V and 2 bases at J, with 10 bases in the middle. The CDR3: CASRGGANTGELFF. The CDR3 DNA sequence: TGTGCCAGCAGGGGTGGAGCCAACACCGGGGAGCTGTTTTTT.

The chain links TRBV30 to TRBJ2-3; 7 positions agree with TRBD1. From germline, CDR1 is GTSNPN and CDR2 SVGIG (reference sequence). The CDR3 consists of 13 residues. The ends lost 6 bases at V and 4 bases at J; junction bases unmatched: 7. DNA for the CDR3: TGTGCCTGTAACCCGACAGGGCCAGATACGCAGTATTTT. Translation gives CACNPTGPDTQYF. Full variable domain (remainder filled in from reference TRBV30 and TRBJ2-3): SQTIHQWPATLVQPVGSPLSLECTVEGTSNPNLYWYRQAAGRGLQLLFYSVGIGQISSEVPQNLSASRPQDRQFILSSKKLLLSDSGFYLCACNPTGPDTQYFGPGTRLTVL.

This clonotype showed up just a few times. CDR3 in DNA: TGTGCCAGCAGCTTTTGGCAGGGGCCGACGTTCGGAAACACCATATATTTT. It codes for CASSFWQGPTFGNTIYF. The V call is TRBV7-9, the J call TRBJ1-3; D possibly corresponds to TRBD1 (6 bases). Trimming removed 3 bases at V and 4 bases at J, with 19 bases between. From germline, CDR1 is SEHNR and CDR2 FQNEAQ (reference sequence). The CDR3 contains 17 residues. Full variable domain (missing parts from reference TRBV7-9 and TRBJ1-3): DTGVSQNPRHKITKRGQNVTFRCDPISEHNRLYWYRQTLGQGPEFLTYFQNEAQLEKSRLLSDRFSAERPKGSFSTLEIQRTEQGDSAMYLCASSFWQGPTFGNTIYFGEGSWLTVV.

The J gene is TRBJ2-2, the V gene TRBV28, with 13 bases aligning to TRBD2. Germline lookup yields CDR1 MDHEN and CDR2 SYDVKM. The CDR3 has 17 residues. The junction had 6 bases not matched to a gene; V was cut back by 5 bases and J by 3 bases. CDR3 sequence: CASSRLAGGADTGELFF. CDR3 DNA: TGTGCCAGCAGTCGACTAGCGGGAGGTGCGGACACCGGGGAGCTGTTTTTT.

This chain uses TRBV27 with TRBJ1-1, with 11 bases matching TRBD1. V shed 4 bases, J shed 4 bases, and the junction held 2 bases outside the gene matches. CDR3 size: 14 residues. Germline-derived CDR1 and CDR2 are MNHEY and SMNVEV (reference sequence). The CDR3 coding sequence is TGTGCCAGCAGTTCGGACAGGGGGCTCACTGAAGCTTTCTTT. Protein sequence: CASSSDRGLTEAFF.

The rearrangement uses TRBV4-1 and TRBJ1-2, with D possibly matching TRBD1 (6 bases). Trimming removed 1 base from V and 6 bases from J, with 12 bases in between. Germline lookup yields CDR1 MGHRA and CDR2 YSYEKL. The CDR3 is made up of 14 amino acids. The CDR3 nucleotides are TGCGCCAGCAGCCAAGTCGGGGGGGGCGATGGCTACACCTTC. It specifies CASSQVGGGDGYTF.

The V call is TRBV4-3, the J call TRBJ1-2; D is perhaps TRBD1 (6 bases). Germline-derived CDR1 and CDR2 are LGHNA and YSLEER. The CDR3 covers 17 residues. V was clipped by 0 bases and J by 4 bases, with 18 bases between them. CDR3 nucleotides: TGCGCCAGCAGCCAAGATAACAGGGACTTCGCAACCTATGGCTACACCTTC. Amino acids: CASSQDNRDFATYGYTF.

The chain combines TRBV6-1 with TRBJ2-5; 7 bases line up with TRBD2. The trim removed 7 bases at V and 1 base at J, leaving 6 bases unmatched. Germline V CDR1 and CDR2: MNHNS, SASEGT. This CDR3 has 14 residues. The CDR3 is CASTTGGPQETQYF. CDR3 in DNA: TGTGCCAGCACCACGGGAGGACCCCAAGAGACCCAGTACTTC.

This clonotype was counted a few times. V is TRBV7-9 and J is TRBJ1-2; TRBD1 matches at 8 bases. V trimming: 2 bases; J trimming: 6 bases; junction bases outside the gene matches: 2. CDR1 and CDR2 (germline): SEHNR, FQNEAQ (reference sequence). This CDR3 is built from 13 residues. CDR3 loop: CASSLTGGDGYTF. CDR3 DNA sequence: TGTGCCAGCAGCTTAACAGGGGGAGATGGCTACACCTTC.

This chain connects TRBV7-8 to TRBJ1-1, with D maybe TRBD1 (5 bases). The CDR3 spans 15 residues. From germline, CDR1 is SGHVS and CDR2 FQNEAQ. V was clipped by 4 bases and J by 2 bases, with 14 bases between them. DNA for the CDR3: TGTGCCAGCAGCTCGCCTCCAGACAGTAACACTGAAGCTTTCTTT. The encoded protein is CASSSPPDSNTEAFF.

The V call is TRBV28, the J call TRBJ2-7; 7 bases match TRBD1. Germline V CDR1 and CDR2: MDHEN, SYDVKM. The CDR3 extends over 15 amino acids. Trimming removed 3 bases from V and 2 bases from J; junction bases left unmatched: 7. This CDR3 reads CASSFRTGDPYEQYF. In DNA form, the CDR3 reads TGTGCCAGCAGTTTCCGGACAGGTGATCCCTACGAGCAGTACTTC. Full variable domain (remainder filled in from reference TRBV28 and TRBJ2-7): DVKVTQSSRYLVKRTGEKVFLECVQDMDHENMFWYRQDPGLGLRLIYFSYDVKMKEKGDIPEGYSVSREKKERFSLILESASTNQTSMYLCASSFRTGDPYEQYFGPGTRLTVT.